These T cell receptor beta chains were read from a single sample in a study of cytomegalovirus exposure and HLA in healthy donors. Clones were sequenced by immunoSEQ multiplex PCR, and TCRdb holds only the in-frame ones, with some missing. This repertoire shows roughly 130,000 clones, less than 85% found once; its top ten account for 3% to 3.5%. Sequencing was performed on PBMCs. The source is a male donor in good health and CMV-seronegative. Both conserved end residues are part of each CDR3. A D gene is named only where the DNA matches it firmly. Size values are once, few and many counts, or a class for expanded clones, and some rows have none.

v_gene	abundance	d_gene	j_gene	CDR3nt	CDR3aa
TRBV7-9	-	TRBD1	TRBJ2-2	TGTGCCAGCAGCGGACTAGGACAGGGGGCTGTCGGGGAGCTGTTTTTT	CASSGLGQGAVGELFF
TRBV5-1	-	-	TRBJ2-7	TGCGCCAGCAGCTATAGCAGGGGATTGCTCGAGCAGTACTTC	CASSYSRGLLEQYF
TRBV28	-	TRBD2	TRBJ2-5	TGTGCCAGCACCCAAGGGGGGGCTAGCGGGGAAGAGACCCAGTACTTC	CASTQGGASGEETQYF
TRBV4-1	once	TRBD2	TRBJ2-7	TGCGCCAGCAGCCAAGATGGGGTAGCGGGGTACGAGCAGTACTTC	CASSQDGVAGYEQYF
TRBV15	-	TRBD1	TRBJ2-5	TGTGCCACCAGCAGAGATAGGGCAGGGGGCGAAGAGACCCAGTACTTC	CATSRDRAGGEETQYF
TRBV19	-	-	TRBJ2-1	TGTGCCAGTAGTATCGGACACAACAATGAGCAGTTCTTC	CASSIGHNNEQFF
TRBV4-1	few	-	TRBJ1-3	TGCGCCAGCAGACCCCTTACAGGGTCCGGAAACACCATATATTTT	CASRPLTGSGNTIYF
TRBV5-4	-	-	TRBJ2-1	TGTGCCAGCAGCTTGATCACAGGCCAAAATCGGAATGAGCAGTTCTTC	CASSLITGQNRNEQFF
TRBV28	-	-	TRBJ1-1	TGTGCCAGCAGTTTGCCCGAGGGCACTGAAGCTTTCTTT	CASSLPEGTEAFF
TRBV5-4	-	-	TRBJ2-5	TGTGCCAGCAGCCCCGATCAACGGTACCAAGAGACCCAGTACTTC	CASSPDQRYQETQYF
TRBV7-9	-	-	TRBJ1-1	TGTGCCAGCAGCTTGAGGGCTGACACTGAAGCTTTCTTT	CASSLRADTEAFF
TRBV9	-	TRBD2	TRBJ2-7	TGTGCCAGCAGCGTAGAAGGTAGCGGGGTACGCTCCTACGAGCAGTACTTC	CASSVEGSGVRSYEQYF
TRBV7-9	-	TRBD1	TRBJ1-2	TGTGCCAGCAGCTTAGGACAGGGTTATGGCTACACCTTC	CASSLGQGYGYTF
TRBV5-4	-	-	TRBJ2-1	TGTGCCAGCAGCTTGTTTAATGAGGATGAGCAGTTCTTC	CASSLFNEDEQFF
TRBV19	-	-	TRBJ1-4	TGTGCCAGTAGTCCCCGGGGGGGGCTAGAAAAACTGTTTTTT	CASSPRGGLEKLFF
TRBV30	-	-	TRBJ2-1	TGTGCCTGGAGTGTTCCCAATCCAGCGATCCTCTACAATGAGCAGTTCTTC	CAWSVPNPAILYNEQFF
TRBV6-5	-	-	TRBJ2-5	TGTGCCAGCTCAAGGGATGGCAGGGGCTTTGAGACCCAGTACTTC	CASSRDGRGFETQYF
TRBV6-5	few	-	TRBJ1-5	TGTGCCAGCAGTTACAGGGGTCCCCAGCCCCAGCATTTT	CASSYRGPQPQHF
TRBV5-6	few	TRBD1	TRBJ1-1	TGTGCCAGCAGCTTACCACAGGGGCGAGGGAACACTGAAGCTTTCTTT	CASSLPQGRGNTEAFF
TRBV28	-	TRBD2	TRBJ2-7	TGTGCCAGCAGTTGGAGCGGGAGGGCCTACGAGCAGTACTTC	CASSWSGRAYEQYF